The rows below give T cell receptor beta chains drawn from one sample of a study of blood T cells in healthy people across ages. MiXCR, applied by TCRdb to the 5' RACE reads, yields one record per CDR3 protein. The sample has 1.5 million to 2 million distinct CDR3 sequences, approximately 50% seen once. The sequenced sample was blood. Receptors were obtained from a woman in her thirties or forties in good health. Each CDR3 is given with its conserved first and last residue. The D gene is left open where the match is weak. Rows give clone size only sometimes, using once, few, many, or a class for an expanded clone.

TRBJ1-4 TRBV7-2 TRBD1 - TGTGCCAGCAGCTTAGGCAACAGGGGGCATGAAAAACTGTTTTTT CASSLGNRGHEKLFF
TRBJ1-5 TRBV7-9 TRBD1 - TGTGCCAGCAGCTTAGGGGGAACCGGGACAGTGACCAATCAGCCCCAGCATTTT CASSLGGTGTVTNQPQHF
TRBJ2-3 TRBV7-8 - few TGTGCCAGCAGCTTAGACGGTCTGGTCTTACTGCGTGATACGCAGTATTTT CASSLDGLVLLRDTQYF
TRBJ1-5 TRBV6-5 - - TGTGCCAGCAGTTATTCGGGGTACCCGGATCAGCCCCAGCATTTT CASSYSGYPDQPQHF
TRBJ2-3 TRBV24-1 - - TGTGCCACCAGTGGGCCCCGCGACAGGTTTAGTGGCACAGATACGCAGTATTTT CATSGPRDRFSGTDTQYF
TRBJ1-4 TRBV11-2 TRBD1 - TGTGCCAGCAGCCCCTCCCGCGACAGGGGAAATGAAAAACTGTTTTTT CASSPSRDRGNEKLFF
TRBJ2-1 TRBV4-2 - - TGTGCCAGCAGCCAAGATCGAGAGCGCAATGAGCAGTTCTTC CASSQDRERNEQFF
TRBJ2-3 TRBV5-6 - - TGTGCCAGCAGCTGGATTCAGGGGGGGGCCCAGAATGCAGATACGCAGTATTTT CASSWIQGGAQNADTQYF
TRBJ1-1 TRBV21-1 - - TGTGCCAGCACCGTGTTAATGAACACTGAAGCTTTCTTT CASTVLMNTEAFF
TRBJ2-3 TRBV12-3/TRBV12-4 - - TGTGCCATCCGGGGACCTGGAGATAGCACAGATACGCAGTATTTT CAIRGPGDSTDTQYF
TRBJ2-7 TRBV5-1 TRBD1 - TGCGCCAGCAGCTTGGGACAGGGGATGTTCGAGCAGTACTTC CASSLGQGMFEQYF